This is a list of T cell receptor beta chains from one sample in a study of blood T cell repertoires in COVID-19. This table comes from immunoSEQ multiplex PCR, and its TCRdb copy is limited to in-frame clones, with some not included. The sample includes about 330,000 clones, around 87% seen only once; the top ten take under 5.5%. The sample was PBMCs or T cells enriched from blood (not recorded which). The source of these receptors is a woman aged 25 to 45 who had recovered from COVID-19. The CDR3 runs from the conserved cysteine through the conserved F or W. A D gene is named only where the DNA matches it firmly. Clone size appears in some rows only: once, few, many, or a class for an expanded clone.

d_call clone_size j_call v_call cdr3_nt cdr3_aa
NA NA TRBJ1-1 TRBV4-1 TGCGCCACAGCAGACAGGCCGAACACTGAAGCTTTCTTT CATADRPNTEAFF
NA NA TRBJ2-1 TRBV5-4 TGTGCCAGCAGCGCCGGGTGGGGGGGGCAGCGGGGTGAGCAGTTCTTC CASSAGWGGQRGEQFF
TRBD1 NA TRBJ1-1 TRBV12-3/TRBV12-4 TGTGCCAGCGGGGGACAGGGGTATACTGAAGCTTTCTTT CASGGQGYTEAFF
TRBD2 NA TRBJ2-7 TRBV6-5 TGTGCCAGCAGAGCTAGCGGGGGGGCTGGAGAGCAGTACTTC CASRASGGAGEQYF
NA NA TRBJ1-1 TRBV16 TGTGCCAGCAGCCAATCCAACAGGGTACGGGACACTGAAGCTTTCTTT CASSQSNRVRDTEAFF
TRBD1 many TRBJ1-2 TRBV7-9 TGTGCCAGCCGCTTCCGGGACAGGGTAAGTCTCACCTTC CASRFRDRVSLTF
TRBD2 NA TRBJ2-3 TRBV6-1 TGTGCCAGCAGTGATCTTTCTCCGGGACTAGCGGGGGGGCCGAAAGATACGCAGTATTTT CASSDLSPGLAGGPKDTQYF
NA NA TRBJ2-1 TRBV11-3 TGTGCCAGCAGCTTATTAGCGGACAATGAGCAGTTCTTC CASSLLADNEQFF
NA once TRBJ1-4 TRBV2 TGTGCCAGCAGTGGGACACTTGGTAATGAAAAACTGTTTTTT CASSGTLGNEKLFF
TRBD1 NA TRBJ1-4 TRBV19 TGTGCCAGTAGCGACAGGGGGTCAGTTGATGAAAAACTGTTTTTT CASSDRGSVDEKLFF
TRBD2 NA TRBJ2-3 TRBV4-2 TGTGCCAGCAGCCCGCTAGCGGGGGCCACAGATACGCAGTATTTT CASSPLAGATDTQYF
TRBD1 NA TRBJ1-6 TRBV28 TGTGCCAGCAGTTACCAGGGGCCCCTAATAACAGGGGCCAATTCACCCCTCCACTTT CASSYQGPLITGANSPLHF
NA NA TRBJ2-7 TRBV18 TGTGCCAGCTCACCAGCGGGGTCCCGAAGAGCCTACGAGCAGTACTTC CASSPAGSRRAYEQYF
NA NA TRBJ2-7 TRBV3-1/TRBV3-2 TGTGCCAGCAGCCAAGGGGCAGGCTACGAGCAGTACTTC CASSQGAGYEQYF
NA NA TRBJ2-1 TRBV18 TGTGCCAGCTCACCACCAGATAGTTTAGCCTACAATGAGCAGTTCTTC CASSPPDSLAYNEQFF
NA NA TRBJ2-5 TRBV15 TGTGCCACCAGCAGGGATATGGGCTTTCAAGAGACCCAGTACTTC CATSRDMGFQETQYF
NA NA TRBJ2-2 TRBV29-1 TGCAGCGTTGTACTTACAGGACCCTTCAACACCGGGGAGCTGTTTTTT CSVVLTGPFNTGELFF
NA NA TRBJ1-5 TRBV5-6 TGTGCCAGCAGCTTGGCCGGCGGGAAACAGCCCCAGCATTTT CASSLAGGKQPQHF
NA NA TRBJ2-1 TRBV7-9 TGTGCCAGCAGCTTAGTCAGGGTCGACAATGAGCAGTTCTTC CASSLVRVDNEQFF
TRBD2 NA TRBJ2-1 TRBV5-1 TGCGCCAGCAGCTTGGGGGTGGCGGGGGGCTACAATGAGCAGTTCTTC CASSLGVAGGYNEQFF
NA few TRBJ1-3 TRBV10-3 TGTGCCATCAGTTCAGGGGTCGGAAACACCATATATTTT CAISSGVGNTIYF
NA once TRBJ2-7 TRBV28 TGTGCCAGCACCCTTCCGGCCGGGAGCTCCTACGAGCAGTACTTC CASTLPAGSSYEQYF
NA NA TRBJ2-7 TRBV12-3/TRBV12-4 TGTGCCAGCAGCCTACTTGGAGTCGAGCAGTACTTC CASSLLGVEQYF
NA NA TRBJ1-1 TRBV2 TGTGCCAGCAGTGGTGTCCGGGCGGGGTCCAACACTGAAGCTTTCTTT CASSGVRAGSNTEAFF
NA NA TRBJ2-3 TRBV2 TGTGCCGGGTTCCGCGACGGGGGGCCTCAGTTGGATACGCAGTATTTT CAGFRDGGPQLDTQYF
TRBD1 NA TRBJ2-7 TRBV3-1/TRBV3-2 TGTGCCAGCAGAGGGGGCGGCCCCTACGAGCAGTACTTC CASRGGGPYEQYF
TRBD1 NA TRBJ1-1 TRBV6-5 TGTGCCAGCAGTAGTACAGGGGTGAACACTGAAGCTTTCTTT CASSSTGVNTEAFF
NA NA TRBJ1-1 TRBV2 TGTGCCAGCCTGCTTGAGACAGGCCCGAAGGACGCTTTCTTT CASLLETGPKDAFF
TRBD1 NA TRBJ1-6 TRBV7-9 TGTGCCAGCAGCGAGTGGACAGGTCCAAATTCACCCCTCCACTTT CASSEWTGPNSPLHF
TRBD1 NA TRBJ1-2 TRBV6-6 TGTGCCAGCAGTTCCCACGGGACAGGGGATGGCTACACCTTC CASSSHGTGDGYTF
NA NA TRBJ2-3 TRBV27 TGTGCCAGCAGTTTAGGGCTAGCTATGGATACGCAGTATTTT CASSLGLAMDTQYF
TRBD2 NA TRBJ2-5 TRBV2 TGTGCCAGCAGTGATGGGGTACTAGCGGGATGGGAGACCCAGTACTTC CASSDGVLAGWETQYF
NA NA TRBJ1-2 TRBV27 TGTGCCAGCAGTTTAAGGGGGGAGGGGTATGGCTACACCTTC CASSLRGEGYGYTF
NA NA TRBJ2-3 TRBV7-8 TGTGCCAGCAGCAAGGGGCCAGGGGATTTGGAAGATACGCAGTATTTT CASSKGPGDLEDTQYF
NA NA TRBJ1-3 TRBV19 TGTGCCAGTAGTATAGTGGGGACACCGGAGAGCTCTGGAAACACCATATATTTT CASSIVGTPESSGNTIYF
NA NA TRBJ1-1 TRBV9 TGTGCCAGCAGCCCGAGACAGGTCTCGAACACTGAAGCTTTCTTT CASSPRQVSNTEAFF
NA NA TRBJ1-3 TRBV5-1 TGCGCCAGCAGCTCCGGGGGCTCTGGAAACACCATATATTTT CASSSGGSGNTIYF
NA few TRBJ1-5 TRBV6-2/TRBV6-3 TGTGCCAGCAGCCCCAGGGGCAATCAGCCCCAGCATTTT CASSPRGNQPQHF
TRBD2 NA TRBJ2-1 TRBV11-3 TGTGCCAGCAGCTCTAGCGGGGAAGAGCAGTTCTTC CASSSSGEEQFF
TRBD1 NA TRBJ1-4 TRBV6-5 TGTGCCAGCAGGCGACAGGGTAATGAAAAACTGTTTTTT CASRRQGNEKLFF
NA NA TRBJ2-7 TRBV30 TGTGCCTGGAGGAAGCAGGGGTACGAGCAGTACTTC CAWRKQGYEQYF
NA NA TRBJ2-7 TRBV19 TGTGCCAGTTCTCAGGGCCCCGGGTACGAGCAGTACTTC CASSQGPGYEQYF
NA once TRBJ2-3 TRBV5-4 TGTGCCAGCAGCAATACAGGCAGCACAGATACGCAGTATTTT CASSNTGSTDTQYF
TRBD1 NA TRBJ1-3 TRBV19 TGTGCCAGTAGTGCTACAGGGGGCACTGGAAACACCATATATTTT CASSATGGTGNTIYF
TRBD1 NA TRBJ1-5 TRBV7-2 TGTGCCAGCAGCGGACAGGGGGCAGGCAATCAGCCCCAGCATTTT CASSGQGAGNQPQHF
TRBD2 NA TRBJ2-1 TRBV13 TGTGCCAGCAGCTTAGTTGGAGCGGGGGGCCTGTCGGAGCAGTTCTTC CASSLVGAGGLSEQFF
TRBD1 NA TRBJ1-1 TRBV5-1 TGCGCCAGCAGCGGGGGACAGGGGGCTAACACTGAAGCTTTCTTT CASSGGQGANTEAFF
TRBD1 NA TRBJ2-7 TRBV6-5 TGTGCCAGCAGAATCGCCAGGGACAGAGGCTACGAGCAGTACTTC CASRIARDRGYEQYF
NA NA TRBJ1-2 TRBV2 TGTGCCAGCAGTGACTTCAGGCTTACTTTCTATGGCTACACCTTC CASSDFRLTFYGYTF
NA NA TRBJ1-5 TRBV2 TGTGCCAGCAGTGAAGGGCCGGGAAATCAGCCCCAGCATTTT CASSEGPGNQPQHF
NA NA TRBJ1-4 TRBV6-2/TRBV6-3 TGTGCCAGCAGTTACGCCAGGGGCCAAACTAATGAAAAACTGTTTTTT CASSYARGQTNEKLFF
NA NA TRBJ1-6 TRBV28 TGTGCCTGGAGCAGCCATAATTCACCCCTCCACTTT CAWSSHNSPLHF
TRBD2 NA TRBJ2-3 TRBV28 TGTGCCAGCAGTTTAGGACTAGCGGGGACTTTCGATACGCAGTATTTT CASSLGLAGTFDTQYF
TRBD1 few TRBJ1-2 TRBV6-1 TGTGCCAGCAGTGAGGCCGGGACAGGGTACGGCTACACCTTC CASSEAGTGYGYTF
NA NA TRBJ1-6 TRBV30 TGTGCCTGGCGGAGGACTAATTCACCCCTCCACTTT CAWRRTNSPLHF